Given below is one T cell receptor beta chain in context. What it recognizes is unknown. The junction does not match germline at one end; this may be a read error. RNA transcripts provided the source from which TCR beta CDR3 regions were amplified. The primer set for the first-round RT-PCR of the TCR CDR3 was HTBI. Each CDR3 protein is one row after TCRdb ran MiXCR on the multiplex PCR reads. The table has about 600,000 distinct CDR3 sequences, about a sixth seen once. This entry comes from a study of T cells in Graves' hyperthyroidism and ophthalmopathy. Study results and caveats: Ophthalmopathy prediction by the model preceded onset by a median roughly 6 months. The majority of expanded thyroid clonotypes above 0.001 also appeared in blood.

The germline gives CDR1 SGHRS, CDR2 YFSETQ. CDR3 length: 16 amino acids. Sequencing used blood. The rearrangement uses TRBV5-1 and TRBJ2-2; D is perhaps TRBD1 (6 bases). The receptor comes from a woman in her forties with Graves' ophthalmopathy. CDR3 sequence: CAGSAIQGHVAGELFF. For the CDR3, the DNA is TGCGCCGGCAGCGCGATACAGGGCCACGTGGCCGGGGAGCTGTTTTTT.